This TCR beta chain was observed in a study of blood T cell repertoires in COVID-19. The data were produced by immunoSEQ multiplex PCR, yet TCRdb's version contains in-frame clones alone and is incomplete. The repertoire holds 300,000 to 400,000 clones, with approximately 90% as singletons. Participants' own reports of clinical history determined their cohort assignment. V dropped 4 bases and J dropped 4; count of bases not matched to a gene: 6. The length of the CDR3 is 15 residues. CDR1 is MDHEN, CDR2 SYDVKM, per germline. The sequence derives from a woman under 30 who had recovered from COVID-19. The specimen sequenced was PBMCs or T cells enriched from blood (not recorded which). The chain combines TRBV28 with TRBJ2-5, with 10 bases identical to TRBD2. CDR3 bases: TGTGCCAGCAGTTCCATCTGGACTAGCGGAGAGACCCAGTACTTC. Its protein is CASSSIWTSGETQYF.